A selection of T cell receptor beta chains follows, all from one sample in a study of graft-versus-host responses after intestinal transplantation. Some clones are missing from TCRdb's copy, which holds only in-frame ones; the method was immunoSEQ multiplex PCR. The sample lists tens of thousands of clones, around 90% occurring once. Their target antigens are unknown. Here the sequenced sample was unstimulated CD8+ T cells sorted from spleen or lymph node cells, taken before intestinal transplant. These receptors were obtained from a human donor who received an intestinal transplant. The conserved cysteine and the conserved F or W are not part of the CDR3 here. The D gene is left open where the match is weak. Only some rows state a clone size, as once, few, many or a class for expanded clones.

cdr3_length	v_call	clone_size	j_call	d_call	cdr3_aa
13	TRBV9	NA	TRBJ2-7	NA	ASSVEGQVGYEQY
12	TRBV5-4	NA	TRBJ2-7	TRBD1	ASSAGRTGQEQY
12	TRBV13	once	TRBJ2-3	NA	ASSSLPQRDTQY
16	TRBV4-1	NA	TRBJ2-5	TRBD2	ASSQEPTWSGGQETQY
13	TRBV11-1	NA	TRBJ2-3	TRBD1	ASSKGQGYTDTQY
12	TRBV11-2	NA	TRBJ2-5	NA	ASSLGGLQETQY
12	TRBV7-2	NA	TRBJ2-7	TRBD1	ASSLGTGVYEQY
16	TRBV19	NA	TRBJ1-3	TRBD1	ASRMGQGAETSGNTIY
8	TRBV27	once	TRBJ1-6	NA	ASGGSPLH
14	TRBV4-1	NA	TRBJ1-2	NA	ASSQEHGVGGHGYT
11	TRBV6-5	once	TRBJ1-1	NA	ASSPTGGTEAF
13	TRBV6-1	few	TRBJ1-5	NA	ASSEVGRADQPQH
13	TRBV9	NA	TRBJ1-2	NA	ASSSPGDTAYGYT
16	TRBV9	NA	TRBJ2-2	TRBD2	ASSVGAPSGGNTGELF
11	TRBV10-1	once	TRBJ2-7	NA	ASSEGILGEQY
15	TRBV5-3	NA	TRBJ2-7	TRBD2	ARSHGLAGAWTYEQY
12	TRBV5-6	few	TRBJ1-2	TRBD1	ASSNDRGTYGYT
16	TRBV12-2	NA	TRBJ2-2	NA	ASRLAEDPTSDTGELF
13	TRBV25-1	NA	TRBJ2-1	TRBD1	ASSVLQGMVNEQF
13	TRBV6-1	NA	TRBJ2-5	TRBD1	ASSARQGVKVTQY
12	TRBV11-2	few	TRBJ2-2	NA	ASSTLVGHRELF
12	TRBV14	NA	TRBJ1-1	NA	ASSQGSGATEAF
13	TRBV21-1	NA	TRBJ1-1	NA	ASSAEGVGNTEAF
12	TRBV5-1	NA	TRBJ1-1	NA	ASSIRGWDTEAF
11	TRBV9	NA	TRBJ1-1	NA	ASSPGGRPEAF
13	TRBV28	NA	TRBJ2-7	TRBD2	ASSGLAGVSYEQY
12	TRBV7-7	NA	TRBJ2-7	TRBD1	ASSQGDGNYEQY
10	TRBV6-5	NA	TRBJ1-5	NA	ASSPSGEPQH
11	TRBV5-1	NA	TRBJ2-7	TRBD2	ASQLAGRGEQY